What follows is one T cell receptor beta chain and its context. Its antigen is as yet unknown. The data derive from a study of T cell responses to AZD1222 COVID-19 vaccine. Study observations and caveats: The donor group comprised mostly white British people and more females; the analysis possibly underestimated clonal diversity.

Profiled with immunoSEQ multiplex PCR; TCRdb holds only in-frame clones, not every one. The data contain 130,000 or so clones, approximately 91% of them singletons. The sequences come from peripheral blood, collected 28 days after the second AZD1222 dose. This sequence originates from an adult who received the AZD1222 COVID-19 vaccine.

CDR3 amino acids: CASSPGDTPQHF. In DNA, the CDR3 is TGTGCCAGCAGCCCAGGGGATACGCCCCAGCATTTT. The chain has TRBV12-3 or TRBV12-4 and TRBJ1-5, with a weak D call TRBD1 (6 bases). The V and J ends lost 6 bases and 9 bases respectively, with 12 bases between them. CDR3 length equals 12 residues.